Following are 27 T cell receptor beta chains from one sample sequenced in a study of T cells in Graves' hyperthyroidism and ophthalmopathy (dated by TCRdb to between 2018 and 2021). Library preparation used multiplex PCR. The sample was run on an Illumina HiSeq 2000. TCR beta CDR3 regions were amplified from RNA transcripts. The TCR CDR3 was subjected to a first round of RT-PCR using the HTBI primer set and the Qiagen OneStep RT-PCR kit. TCRdb applied fastp at Q25 and MiXCR to the public reads, then kept only in-frame beta chains. Each entry merges the rows of one CDR3 protein and shows their most common DNA and genes. The sample yields about 37,000 distinct CDR3 sequences; 52% were counted once. The ten most abundant clones make up roughly a sixth of the sample. Specimen: blood. These TCRs come from a man aged 35 to 55 with Graves' ophthalmopathy.

This clonotype was recorded at least ten times. The chain links TRBV7-3 to TRBJ1-2, with D perhaps matching TRBD1 (5 bases). Between the trimmed V and J ends, which lost 2 bases and 0 bases, there was a span of 10 bases. The CDR3 sequence is 15 residues long. Germline-derived CDR1 and CDR2 are SGHTA and FQGTGA. The CDR3 DNA follows: TGTGCCAGCAGCTTAGGTCCAGGGACTAACTATGGCTACACCTTC. Protein product: CASSLGPGTNYGYTF.

CDR3 region: CAISSGSSYEQYF. The DNA for the CDR3 is TGTGCCATCAGTTCAGGCAGCAGCTACGAGCAGTACTTC. V is TRBV10-3 and J is TRBJ2-7; D gene ambiguous. From germline, CDR1 is ENHRY and CDR2 SYGVKD. Trimming took off 5 bases at V and 3 bases at J, with 11 bases between the two ends. The CDR3 loop spans 13 amino acids.

Note on this clonotype: Because it lacks the conserved phenylalanine or tryptophan at the end, this CDR3 is likely a read error. J is TRBJ2-1 and V is TRBV5-1; 12 bases map to TRBD2. Germline V lookup: CDR1 SGHRS, CDR2 YFSETQ. V shed 5 bases, J shed 4 bases, and the junction held 7 bases outside the gene matches. This CDR3 comprises 16 residues. The CDR3 DNA sequence: TGCGCCAGCAGTTTCGCGCTAGCGGGAGGGTACAATGAGCAGTTCTCC. Translated: CASSFALAGGYNEQFS.

This clonotype was recorded at least ten times. The chain is built from TRBV6-1 and TRBJ2-2; D tentatively fits TRBD1 or TRBD2 (5 bases each). CDR1 is MNHNS and CDR2 is SASEGT in the germline V gene. V dropped 2 bases and J dropped 4 bases, with 8 bases sitting between them. This CDR3 comprises 14 residues. DNA for the CDR3: TGTGCCAGCAGTGAATCTGGGGGCACCGGGGAGCTGTTTTTT. This translates into CASSESGGTGELFF.

This clonotype was counted ten times or more. V gene TRBV20-1 combines with J gene TRBJ2-7; TRBD1 agrees at 8 bases. V trimming: 5 bases; J trimming: 1 base; junction bases outside the gene matches: 7. Germline assignment: CDR1 DFQATT and CDR2 SNEGSKA (reference sequence). The CDR3 is made up of 14 amino acids. As DNA, the CDR3 is TGCAGTGCTCGCGCCGACAGGGGATCCTACGAGCAGTACTTC. Residues: CSARADRGSYEQYF.

This clonotype was observed at least ten times. Written as DNA, the CDR3 is TGTGCCAGCAGCGTCGGGAGTTCCTACGAGCAGTACTTC. Amino acids: CASSVGSSYEQYF. V and J are TRBV6-6 and TRBJ2-7; tentatively, D is TRBD2 (6 bases). V lost 6 bases, J lost 1 base, and 10 bases lay in between. The V gene's germline CDR1 is MNHNY and CDR2 SVGAGI (reference sequence). This CDR3 spans 13 amino acids.

In this sample, this clonotype turned up many times. The chain links TRBV28 to TRBJ2-3; 10 bases match TRBD2. This CDR3 region has 18 residues. Trimming cost V 0 bases and J 1 base; bases outside gene matches: 7. The germline gives CDR1 MDHEN, CDR2 SYDVKM. In DNA form, the CDR3 reads TGTGCCAGCAGTTTATGGGCTAGCGGGAGAGGAGGCACAGATACGCAGTATTTT. Translation gives CASSLWASGRGGTDTQYF.

In the case of this clonotype: Germline and junction disagree at one end, which may indicate a read error. The gene calls are TRBV25-1 and TRBJ2-7; D uncertain. CDR3 length: 14 amino acids. CDR1 and CDR2 from the germline V gene are MGHDK and SYGVNS. CDR3 DNA sequence: TGTGCCAGTGTTGAAGGCCCGAAGAGCAATGAGCAATACTTC. The encoded protein is CASVEGPKSNEQYF.

A word on this clonotype: The CDR3 does not end in the conserved phenylalanine or tryptophan, so this is likely a read error. The limits of the CDR3 on the DNA are not certain, so only TCRdb's listed CDR3 is given. The gene calls are TRBV19 and TRBJ2-3; the table's D call, TRBD2, was not checked against the DNA. The germline V gene encodes CDR1 LNHDA and CDR2 SQIVND (reference sequence). Both ends counted, the CDR3 spans 14 residues. The CDR3 spells CASRLAGGTDTPYS.

This clonotype showed up many times. The V and J genes are TRBV28 and TRBJ1-6; D unresolved. The CDR3 length is 11 residues. The ends were cut back, 6 bases at V and 5 bases at J, with 2 bases in the middle. CDR1 is MDHEN and CDR2 is SYDVKM in the germline V gene. The CDR3 region has the DNA TGTGCCAGCAGCCATAATTCACCCCTCCACTTT. Translating gives CASSHNSPLHF.

The chain links TRBV20-1 to TRBJ1-2; TRBD1 aligns across 10 bases. V was pared by 7 bases and J by 8 bases, with 4 bases of the junction left unmatched. CDR3 size: 11 residues. The V gene's germline CDR1 is DFQATT and CDR2 SNEGSKA (reference sequence). The CDR3 region has the DNA TGCAGTGTAGGGGACAGGGGCGGCTACACCTTC. This codes for CSVGDRGGYTF.

V and J are TRBV20-1 and TRBJ2-3, with 9 bases fitting TRBD2. The V gene end was trimmed by 6 bases and the J gene end by 1 base; junction bases not matched to a gene: 8. CDR1 and CDR2 from the germline V gene are DFQATT and SNEGSKA (reference sequence). This CDR3 is built from 15 residues. The CDR3 sequence: CSAPGGGRGTDTQYF. CDR3 sequence (DNA): TGCAGTGCCCCCGGGGGCGGGAGGGGCACAGATACGCAGTATTTT.

The rearrangement uses TRBV19 and TRBJ2-1; 10 nucleotides agree with TRBD2. With 9 bases clipped from V and 4 bases from J, the junction kept 9 bases outside the gene matches. CDR1 is LNHDA, CDR2 SQIVND, per germline (reference sequence). The CDR3 sequence is 15 residues long. The CDR3 sequence is CARRDLAGEYNEQFF. The CDR3 bases are TGTGCCAGGAGGGATCTAGCGGGAGAATACAATGAGCAGTTCTTC.

The J gene is TRBJ2-1, the V gene TRBV20-1, with a possible D match to TRBD2 (5 bases). Trimming cost V 3 bases and J 7 bases, with 7 bases left between them. The CDR3 runs to 11 residues. CDR1 is DFQATT, CDR2 SNEGSKA, per germline (reference sequence). The CDR3 region has the DNA TGCAGTGCTAGGCGCGGGAATGAGCAGTTCTTC. It is translated as CSARRGNEQFF.

This clonotype came up many times. This chain uses TRBV4-1 with TRBJ2-7; the D is unclear. The germline V and J ends were trimmed by 1 base and 0 bases, with 10 bases remaining between them. From germline, CDR1 is MGHRA and CDR2 YSYEKL. The CDR3 spans 15 residues. CDR3 region: CASSQVFVSSYEQYF. CDR3 coding DNA: TGCGCCAGCAGCCAAGTGTTTGTAAGCTCCTACGAGCAGTACTTC.

As for this clonotype: Here the CDR3 omits its conserved ending phenylalanine or tryptophan, so a read error is the likely source. V gene TRBV20-1 combines with J gene TRBJ2-2, with D tentatively TRBD2 (6 bases). Germline values: CDR1 DFQATT, CDR2 SNEGSKA (reference sequence). This CDR3 has 15 amino acids. Trimming left V 4 bases short and J 6 bases short, with 18 bases between. The CDR3 bases are TGCAGTGCTACCTCCGCCGAGTGGGGGGCCGGGGAGCTGTTTTTG. This translates into CSATSAEWGAGELFL.

This clonotype is medium-sized in the sample. The chain couples TRBV19 to TRBJ1-2; D ambiguous. V was clipped by 7 bases and J by 3 bases, with 15 bases between them. Germline lookup yields CDR1 LNHDA and CDR2 SQIVND (reference sequence). CDR3 length: 14 residues. This CDR3 is CASKGADLHYGYTF. The CDR3 DNA reads TGTGCCAGTAAGGGTGCGGACCTTCACTATGGCTACACCTTC. Complete variable domain (other parts from reference TRBV19 and TRBJ1-2): DGGITQSPKYLFRKEGQNVTLSCEQNLNHDAMYWYRQDPGQGLRLIYYSQIVNDFQKGDIAEGYSVSREKKESFPLTVTSAQKNPTAFYLCASKGADLHYGYTFGSGTRLTVV.

In the case of this clonotype: This may stem from a read error, because a much larger clone lies one nucleotide away. This chain connects TRBV27 to TRBJ2-5; D is possibly TRBD2 (5 bases). Germline-derived CDR1 and CDR2 are MNHEY and SMNVEV (reference sequence). This CDR3 is built from 15 residues. The CDR3 spells CASRTRGLTKETQHF. The CDR3 DNA sequence: TGTGCCAGCAGAACCCGGGGTCTTACCAAAGAGACCCAGCACTTC.

V is TRBV12-3 or TRBV12-4 and J is TRBJ2-1; TRBD1 or TRBD2 may be the D gene (5 bases each). The ends were cut back, 4 bases at V and 2 bases at J, with 15 bases in the middle. The CDR3 covers 16 residues. CDR3 in amino acids: CASSYSGRATYNEQFF. Here the CDR3 DNA reads TGTGCCAGCAGTTACTCGGGGCGGGCAACCTACAATGAGCAGTTCTTC.

The rearrangement uses TRBV19 and TRBJ2-7; D may be TRBD2 (5 bases). V was trimmed by 1 base and J by 7 bases, leaving 17 bases between them. CDR1 and CDR2 from the germline V gene are LNHDA and SQIVND (reference sequence). The CDR3 totals 15 residues. CDR3 in amino acids: CASSIVSGYTGEQYF. The CDR3 DNA reads as TGTGCCAGTAGTATAGTAAGCGGCTACACCGGGGAGCAGTACTTC.

This rearrangement joins TRBV7-9 to TRBJ1-4; D call uncertain. CDR1 is SEHNR, CDR2 FQNEAQ, per germline (reference sequence). With 3 bases removed from V and 6 bases from J, the gap between germline ends came to 20 bases. The CDR3 has 17 residues. The CDR3 sequence is CASSFPENEQSYEKLFF. The DNA for the CDR3 is TGTGCCAGCAGCTTTCCTGAGAATGAGCAGTCTTATGAAAAACTGTTTTTT. Combining the CDR3 with reference TRBV7-9 and TRBJ1-4 gives the whole variable domain DTGVSQNPRHKITKRGQNVTFRCDPISEHNRLYWYRQTLGQGPEFLTYFQNEAQLEKSRLLSDRFSAERPKGSFSTLEIQRTEQGDSAMYLCASSFPENEQSYEKLFFGSGTQLSVL.

This clonotype was seen at least ten times. This sequence joins TRBV11-3 and TRBJ1-1; D may be TRBD1 (5 bases). There are 13 residues in the CDR3. Germline V gene lookup returns CDR1 SGHNT and CDR2 YENEEA. Trimming pared 3 bases from V and 6 bases from J, leaving 11 bases between. This CDR3 reads CASSLRWGAEAFF. DNA of the CDR3: TGTGCCAGCAGCTTGAGGTGGGGCGCTGAAGCTTTCTTT.

In its sample, this clonotype is medium-sized (0.01 to 0.1%). The chain recombines TRBV7-9 with TRBJ1-6, with D perhaps TRBD1 (5 bases). Per the germline V gene, CDR1 is SEHNR and CDR2 is FQNEAQ (reference sequence). V was clipped by 3 bases and J by 8 bases, with 14 bases between them. The length of the CDR3 is 15 residues. In DNA form, the CDR3 reads TGTGCCAGCAGCTTCGACGGGACTTTCGATTCACCCCTCCACTTT. Translation: CASSFDGTFDSPLHF. Using reference TRBV7-9 and TRBJ1-6 for the parts outside the CDR3, the full variable domain is DTGVSQNPRHKITKRGQNVTFRCDPISEHNRLYWYRQTLGQGPEFLTYFQNEAQLEKSRLLSDRFSAERPKGSFSTLEIQRTEQGDSAMYLCASSFDGTFDSPLHFGNGTRLTVT.

The CDR3 sequence: CASSLSGGAPPCSYEQYF. The DNA of the CDR3 is TGTGCCAGCAGCCTTAGCGGGGGTGCACCTCCGTGCTCCTACGAGCAGTACTTC. The gene calls are TRBV12-3 or TRBV12-4 and TRBJ2-7, with 9 positions matching TRBD2. This CDR3 region has 18 residues. The junction had 15 bases not matched to a gene; V was cut back by 6 bases and J by 0 bases.

In its sample, this clonotype was seen once. This likely comes from a read error, as the CDR3 has no conserved phenylalanine or tryptophan at its end. The genes are TRBV20-1 and TRBJ1-5, with TRBD1 matching 8 bases. Germline-derived CDR1 and CDR2 are DFQATT and SNEGSKA (reference sequence). J gave up 2 bases and V 8 bases, and 11 bases lay outside the gene matches. The CDR3 totals 15 residues. Here the CDR3 DNA reads TGCAGTACCCGTCAGGGGGCGAATGGCAATCAGCCCCAGCATATT. This sequence encodes CSTRQGANGNQPQHI.

This clonotype is termed medium-sized. This chain links TRBV2 with TRBJ1-6, with 7 nucleotides matching TRBD1. V dropped 7 bases and J dropped 15; count of bases not matched to a gene: 15. The germline V gene has CDR1 SNHLY and CDR2 FYNNEI. This CDR3 is 14 amino acids long. The CDR3 coding sequence is TGTGCCAGCAATCCAGGGACAGCTAATCTAGGCCTCCACTTT. Its protein is CASNPGTANLGLHF.

This clonotype was counted at least ten times. The chain joins TRBV2 to TRBJ2-7, with D tentatively TRBD2 (6 bases). Germline V lookup: CDR1 SNHLY, CDR2 FYNNEI. The CDR3 sequence is 16 residues long. V dropped 8 bases and J dropped 0 bases, with 20 bases sitting between them. The CDR3 sequence is CASFLDYSDVSYEQYF. The CDR3 DNA reads TGTGCCAGCTTTCTGGACTATTCGGATGTCTCCTACGAGCAGTACTTC. The complete variable domain, with remaining parts taken from reference TRBV2 and TRBJ2-7, reads EPEVTQTPSHQVTQMGQEVILRCVPISNHLYFYWYRQILGQKVEFLVSFYNNEISEKSEIFDDQFSVERPDGSNFTLKIRSTKLEDSAMYFCASFLDYSDVSYEQYFGPGTRLTVT.